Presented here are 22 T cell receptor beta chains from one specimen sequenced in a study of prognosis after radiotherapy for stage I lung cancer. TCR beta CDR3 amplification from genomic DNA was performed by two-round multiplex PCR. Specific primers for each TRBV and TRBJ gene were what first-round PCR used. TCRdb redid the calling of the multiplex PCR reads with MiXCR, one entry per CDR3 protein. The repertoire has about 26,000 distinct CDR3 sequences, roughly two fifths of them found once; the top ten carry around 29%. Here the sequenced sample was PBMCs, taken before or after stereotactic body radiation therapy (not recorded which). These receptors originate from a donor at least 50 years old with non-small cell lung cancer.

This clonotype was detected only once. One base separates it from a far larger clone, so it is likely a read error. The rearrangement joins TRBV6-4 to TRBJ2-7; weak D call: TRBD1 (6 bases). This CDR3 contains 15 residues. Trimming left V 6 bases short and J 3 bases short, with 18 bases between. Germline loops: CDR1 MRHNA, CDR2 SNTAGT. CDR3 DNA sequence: TGTGCCAGCAGAAAAGGGGGACATGTCGGCTACGAGCAGTACTTC. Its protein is CASRKGGHVGYEQYF.

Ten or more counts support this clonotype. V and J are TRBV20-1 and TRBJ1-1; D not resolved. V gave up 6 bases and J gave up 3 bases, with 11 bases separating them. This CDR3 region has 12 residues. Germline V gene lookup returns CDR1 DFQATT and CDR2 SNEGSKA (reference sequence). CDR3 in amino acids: CSAAPWDTEAFF. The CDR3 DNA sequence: TGCAGTGCCGCGCCCTGGGACACTGAAGCTTTCTTT.

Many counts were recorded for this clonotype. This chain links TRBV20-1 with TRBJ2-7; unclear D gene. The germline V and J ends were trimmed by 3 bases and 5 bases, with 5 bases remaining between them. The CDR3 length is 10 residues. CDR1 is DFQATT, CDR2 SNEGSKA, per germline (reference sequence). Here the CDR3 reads CSASGHEQYF. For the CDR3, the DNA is TGCAGTGCTAGTGGGCACGAGCAGTACTTC.

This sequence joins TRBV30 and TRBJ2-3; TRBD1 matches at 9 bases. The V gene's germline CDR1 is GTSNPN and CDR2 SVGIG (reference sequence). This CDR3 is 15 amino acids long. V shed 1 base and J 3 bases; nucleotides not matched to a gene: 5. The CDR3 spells CAWSAYGTGTDTQYF. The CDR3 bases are TGTGCCTGGAGTGCCTATGGGACAGGGACAGATACGCAGTATTTT.

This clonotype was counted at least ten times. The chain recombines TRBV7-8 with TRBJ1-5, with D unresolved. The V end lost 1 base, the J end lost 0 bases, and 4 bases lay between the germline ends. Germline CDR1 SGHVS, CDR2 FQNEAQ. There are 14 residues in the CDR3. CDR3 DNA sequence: TGTGCCAGCAGCTTAGTTTATAGCAATCAGCCCCAGCATTTT. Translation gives CASSLVYSNQPQHF.

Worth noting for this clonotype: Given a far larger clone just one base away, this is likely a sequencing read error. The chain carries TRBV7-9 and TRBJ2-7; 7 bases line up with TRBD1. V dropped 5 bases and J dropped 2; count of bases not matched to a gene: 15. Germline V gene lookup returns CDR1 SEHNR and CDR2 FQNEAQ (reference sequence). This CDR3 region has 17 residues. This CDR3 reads CASSQIHTGQTTYEQYF. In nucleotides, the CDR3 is TGTGCCAGCAGCCAGATACATACGGGACAGACTACCTACGAGCAGTACTTC.

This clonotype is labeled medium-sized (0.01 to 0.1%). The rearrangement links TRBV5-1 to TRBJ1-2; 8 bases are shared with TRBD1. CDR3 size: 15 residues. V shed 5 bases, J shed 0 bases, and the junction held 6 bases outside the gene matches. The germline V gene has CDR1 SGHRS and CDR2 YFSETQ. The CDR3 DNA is TGCGCCAGCAGGGCGACAGGGGCGGCTAACTATGGCTACACCTTC. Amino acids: CASRATGAANYGYTF.

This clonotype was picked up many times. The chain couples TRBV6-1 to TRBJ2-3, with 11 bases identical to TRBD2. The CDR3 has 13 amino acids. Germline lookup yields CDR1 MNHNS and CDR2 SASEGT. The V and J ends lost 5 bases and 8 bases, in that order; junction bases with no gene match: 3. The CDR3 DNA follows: TGTGCCAGCAGTCCCGGACTAGCGGGTACGCAGTATTTT. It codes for CASSPGLAGTQYF.

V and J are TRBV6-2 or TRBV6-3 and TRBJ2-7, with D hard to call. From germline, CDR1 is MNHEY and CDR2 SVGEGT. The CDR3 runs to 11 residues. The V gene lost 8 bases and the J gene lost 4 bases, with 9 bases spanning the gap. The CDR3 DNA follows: TGTGCCAGCGTGTTTGCTTACGAGCAGTACTTC. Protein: CASVFAYEQYF.

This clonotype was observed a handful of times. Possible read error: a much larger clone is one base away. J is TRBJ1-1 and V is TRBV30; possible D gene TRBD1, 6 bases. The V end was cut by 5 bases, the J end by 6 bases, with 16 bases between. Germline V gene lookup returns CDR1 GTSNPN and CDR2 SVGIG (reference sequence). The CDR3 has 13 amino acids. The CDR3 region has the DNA TGTGCCTGGTCCACAGGGCTAGGGGCTGAAGCTTTCTTT. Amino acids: CAWSTGLGAEAFF.

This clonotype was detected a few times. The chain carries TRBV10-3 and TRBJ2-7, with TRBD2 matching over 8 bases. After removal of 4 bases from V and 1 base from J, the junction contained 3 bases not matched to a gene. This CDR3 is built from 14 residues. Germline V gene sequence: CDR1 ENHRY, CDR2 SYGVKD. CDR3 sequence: CAISVRGGSYEQYF. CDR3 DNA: TGTGCCATCAGTGTCCGGGGGGGGTCCTACGAGCAGTACTTC.

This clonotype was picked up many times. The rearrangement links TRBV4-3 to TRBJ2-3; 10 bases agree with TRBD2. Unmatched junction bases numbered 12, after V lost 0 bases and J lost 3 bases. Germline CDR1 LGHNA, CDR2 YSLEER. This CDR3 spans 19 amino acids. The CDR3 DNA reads TGCGCCAGCAGCCAAGATTTATTTCCGGGACTAGCGACGACAGATACGCAGTATTTT. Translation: CASSQDLFPGLATTDTQYF.

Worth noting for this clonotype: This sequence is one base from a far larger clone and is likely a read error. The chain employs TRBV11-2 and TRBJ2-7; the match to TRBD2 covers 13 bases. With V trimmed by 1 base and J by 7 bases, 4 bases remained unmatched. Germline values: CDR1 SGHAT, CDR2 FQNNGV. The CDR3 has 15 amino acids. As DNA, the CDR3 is TGTGCCAGCAGCTTAGGGACTAGCGGGGGCAATGAGCAGTACTTC. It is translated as CASSLGTSGGNEQYF.

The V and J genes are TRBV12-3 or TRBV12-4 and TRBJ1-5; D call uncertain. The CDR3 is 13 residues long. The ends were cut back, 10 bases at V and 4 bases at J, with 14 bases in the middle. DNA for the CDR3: TGTGCCACCTCCTGGGCCTTAAATCAGCCCCAGCATTTT. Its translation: CATSWALNQPQHF.

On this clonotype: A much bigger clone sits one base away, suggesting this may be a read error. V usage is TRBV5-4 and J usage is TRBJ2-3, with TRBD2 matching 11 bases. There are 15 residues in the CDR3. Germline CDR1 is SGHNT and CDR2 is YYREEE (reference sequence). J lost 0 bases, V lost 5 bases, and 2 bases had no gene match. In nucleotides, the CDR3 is TGTGCCAGCAGATGGACTAGCGGGAGCACAGATACGCAGTATTTT. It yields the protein CASRWTSGSTDTQYF.

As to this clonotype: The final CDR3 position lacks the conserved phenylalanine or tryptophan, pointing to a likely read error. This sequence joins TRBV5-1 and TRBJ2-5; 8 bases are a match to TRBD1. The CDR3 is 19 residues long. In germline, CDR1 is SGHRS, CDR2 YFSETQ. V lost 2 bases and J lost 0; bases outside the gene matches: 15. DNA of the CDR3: TGCGCCAGCAGCTTTGGGAGACAGGGGACCCTCTGGTACCAAGAGACCCAGTACTAC. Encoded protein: CASSFGRQGTLWYQETQYY.

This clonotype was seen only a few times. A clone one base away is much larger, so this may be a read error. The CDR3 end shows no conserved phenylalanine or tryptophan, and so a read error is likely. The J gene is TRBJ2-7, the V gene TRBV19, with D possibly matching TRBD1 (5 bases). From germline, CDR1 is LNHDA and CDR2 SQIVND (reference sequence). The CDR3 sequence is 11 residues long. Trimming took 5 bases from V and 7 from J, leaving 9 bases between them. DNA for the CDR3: TGTGCCAGTAGTTCTCCAGGGGAGCAGTACCTC. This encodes CASSSPGEQYL.

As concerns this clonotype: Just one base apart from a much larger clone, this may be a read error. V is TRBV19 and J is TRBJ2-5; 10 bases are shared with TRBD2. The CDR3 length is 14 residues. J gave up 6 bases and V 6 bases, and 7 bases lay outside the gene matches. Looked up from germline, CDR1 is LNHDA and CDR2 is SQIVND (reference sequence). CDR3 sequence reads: CASRTGSGRKTQYF. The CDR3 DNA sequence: TGTGCCAGTAGGACGGGTAGCGGGAGGAAGACCCAGTACTTC.

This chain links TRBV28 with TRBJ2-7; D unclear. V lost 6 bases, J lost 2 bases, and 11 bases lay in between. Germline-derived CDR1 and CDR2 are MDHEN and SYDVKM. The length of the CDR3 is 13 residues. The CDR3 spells CASRPGGPYEQYF. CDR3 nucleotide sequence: TGTGCCAGCAGACCCGGTGGGCCCTACGAGCAGTACTTC.

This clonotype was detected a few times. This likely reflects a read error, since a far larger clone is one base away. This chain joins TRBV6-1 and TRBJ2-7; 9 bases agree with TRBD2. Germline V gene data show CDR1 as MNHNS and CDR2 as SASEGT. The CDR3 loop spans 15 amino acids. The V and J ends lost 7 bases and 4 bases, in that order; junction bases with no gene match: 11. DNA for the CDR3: TGTGCCAGCATTTGGGGGACTAGCCAGATATACGAGCAGTACTTC. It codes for CASIWGTSQIYEQYF.

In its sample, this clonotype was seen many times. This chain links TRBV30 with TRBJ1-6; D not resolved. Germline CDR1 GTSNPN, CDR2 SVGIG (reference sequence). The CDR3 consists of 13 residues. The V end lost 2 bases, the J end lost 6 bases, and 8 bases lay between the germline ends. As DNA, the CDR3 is TGTGCCTGGAGTTCCCTCATTAATTCACCCCTCCACTTT. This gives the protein CAWSSLINSPLHF.

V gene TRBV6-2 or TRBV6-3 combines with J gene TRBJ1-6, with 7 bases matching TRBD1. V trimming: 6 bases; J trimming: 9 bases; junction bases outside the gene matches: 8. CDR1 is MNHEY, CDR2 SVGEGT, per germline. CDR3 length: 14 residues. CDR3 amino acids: CASRLGQEVSPLHF. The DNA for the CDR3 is TGTGCCAGCAGGCTAGGACAGGAGGTTTCACCCCTCCACTTT.